This T cell receptor (beta chain) emerged from a study of technical replicates of blood from a handful of donors. TCRdb's copy holds only in-frame clones and misses some; the assay was immunoSEQ multiplex PCR. This table has about 14,000 clones, roughly 80% appearing once. With V trimmed by 9 bases and J by 4 bases, 8 bases remained unmatched. CDR3 length equals 14 residues. From germline, CDR1 is MNHNS and CDR2 SASEGT. This rearrangement joins TRBV6-1 to TRBJ2-1; 8 bases fit TRBD1. This clonotype was sampled from a human donor in good health. Sequencing input: PBMCs. The CDR3 nucleotides read TGTGCCAGTGTCAGGGGGCGGGTTTACAATGAGCAGTTCTTC. It codes for CASVRGRVYNEQFF.